This T cell receptor beta chain is from a study of sequential checkpoint blockade in melanoma. Study at large: First-line arms were nivolumab then ipilimumab, or the reverse, randomized 1:1. Each arm's sequence ended with maintenance nivolumab. More than 20 patients had tumor biopsies before treatment and at week 13.

General observations from the study: Response in arm A was associated with pretreatment TIL clonality.

With regard to this clone: What it recognizes is unknown.

The treatment was: randomized to nivolumab then ipilimumab (arm A) or the reverse (arm B). TCRdb's copy holds only in-frame clones and misses some; the assay was immunoSEQ multiplex PCR. The data contain about 3,100 clones, approximately 23% of them singletons. Germline lookup yields CDR1 LNHDA and CDR2 SQIVND (reference sequence). The CDR3 is 15 amino acids. Germline trimming cut 7 bases from V and 4 bases from J; bases unmatched to any gene: 10. This sequence originates from a human donor with melanoma. This material consisted of tumor tissue (inferred from file names), taken from a patient given nivolumab and ipilimumab in sequence. This chain joins TRBV19 and TRBJ1-2; TRBD1 matches 9 bases. CDR3 region: CASNPGTGFVYGYTF. CDR3 sequence (DNA): TGTGCCAGTAACCCCGGGACAGGGTTCGTCTATGGCTACACCTTC.